Presented here are 20 T cell receptor beta chains from one specimen sequenced in a study of T cells in Graves' hyperthyroidism and ophthalmopathy (dated by TCRdb to 2018 to 2020). The library was obtained by multiplex PCR. The sequencer was an Illumina HiSeq 2000. The TCR beta CDR3 regions were amplified from RNA transcripts. A first-round RT-PCR of the TCR CDR3 used the HTBI primer set with the Qiagen OneStep RT-PCR kit. In-frame beta chains were kept once TCRdb had trimmed the public reads at Q25 with fastp and called clones with MiXCR. Records with the same CDR3 protein are collapsed into one entry carrying the most frequent genes and DNA. The sample table lists some 300,000 distinct CDR3 sequences, approximately 19% of them with a count of one. The top ten hold about 35% of the sample. The sequenced sample consisted of blood. The receptors stem from a man in his fifties with Graves' ophthalmopathy.

A few counts support this clonotype. The chain is built from TRBV4-1 and TRBJ1-1; no clear D. Trimming stripped 0 bases from V and 1 base from J, with 12 bases between. The length of the CDR3 is 16 residues. Germline assignment: CDR1 MGHRA and CDR2 YSYEKL. CDR3: CASSQELLPPNTEAFF. The CDR3, as DNA: TGCGCCAGCAGCCAAGAACTATTACCCCCGAACACTGAAGCTTTCTTT.

This clonotype was observed at least ten times. The chain links TRBV7-2 to TRBJ2-7, with 7 bases lining up with TRBD2. After removal of 0 bases from V and 3 bases from J, the junction contained 5 bases not matched to a gene. Germline V gene lookup returns CDR1 SGHTA and CDR2 FQGNSA. This CDR3 is 15 amino acids long. CDR3 in amino acids: CASSLAAGASYEQYF. The CDR3 bases are TGTGCCAGCAGCTTAGCGGCGGGAGCGAGCTACGAGCAGTACTTC.

In this sample, this clonotype turned up many times. The chain combines TRBV28 with TRBJ1-2; tentative D call: TRBD1 (6 bases). The CDR3 loop spans 16 amino acids. Trimming stripped 3 bases from V and 2 bases from J, with 16 bases between. CDR1 is MDHEN, CDR2 SYDVKM, per germline. The chain's CDR3 is CASSLGAGRENYGYTF. In DNA form, the CDR3 reads TGTGCCAGCAGTTTGGGGGCGGGCCGGGAGAACTATGGCTACACCTTC.

The J gene is TRBJ2-7, the V gene TRBV19; TRBD2 aligns across 7 bases. In germline, CDR1 is LNHDA, CDR2 SQIVND (reference sequence). V lost 9 bases and J lost 5; bases outside the gene matches: 13. This CDR3 contains 14 residues. In DNA form, the CDR3 reads TGTGCCAGACCGGCGGCAGGGAGGGTACACGAGCAGTACTTC. Translated: CARPAAGRVHEQYF.

This clonotype was recorded a few times. The rearrangement joins TRBV20-1 to TRBJ2-5; D uncertain. Germline V gene data show CDR1 as DFQATT and CDR2 as SNEGSKA (reference sequence). Trimming stripped 6 bases from V and 4 bases from J, with 15 bases between. There are 13 residues in the CDR3. The CDR3 loop is CSAPRSAGETQYF. The CDR3, as DNA: TGCAGTGCGCCCCGCAGTGCAGGAGAGACCCAGTACTTC.

V is TRBV5-6 and J is TRBJ2-7; 12 bases align to TRBD1. In germline, CDR1 is SGHDT, CDR2 YYEEEE. The CDR3 runs 14 residues. The trim removed 4 bases at V and 6 bases at J, leaving 5 bases unmatched. The CDR3 loop reads CASSRGTGGGEQYF. For the CDR3, the DNA is TGTGCCAGCAGCAGAGGGACAGGGGGCGGCGAGCAGTACTTC.

The chain recombines TRBV3-1 with TRBJ2-5; maybe TRBD2 (7 bases). V was cut by 5 bases and J by 5 bases, with 24 bases left in between. The CDR3 sequence is 17 residues long. Germline loops: CDR1 LGHDT, CDR2 YNNKEL (reference sequence). The DNA of the CDR3 is TGTGCCAGCAGCTCCGGACCGCCGGGGGGCCCGAAGGAGACCCAGTACTTC. Protein sequence: CASSSGPPGGPKETQYF.

The chain carries TRBV19 and TRBJ1-2; 9 bases match TRBD1. Germline CDR1 reads LNHDA; CDR2 reads SQIVND (reference sequence). The CDR3 spans 13 residues. The V gene end was trimmed by 6 bases and the J gene end by 4 bases; junction bases not matched to a gene: 3. The CDR3 loop reads CASSGQGFYGYTF. The DNA for the CDR3 is TGTGCCAGTAGCGGACAGGGGTTCTATGGCTACACCTTC.

This clonotype was counted at least ten times. This rearrangement joins TRBV13 to TRBJ2-7; TRBD1 matches 9 bases. CDR1 and CDR2 (germline): PRHDT, FYEKMQ (reference sequence). J lost 1 base, V lost 5 bases, and 6 bases had no gene match. The CDR3 spans 15 residues. The chain's CDR3 is CASSPGTGFSYEQYF. The CDR3 DNA follows: TGTGCCAGCAGCCCCGGGACAGGGTTTTCCTACGAGCAGTACTTC. The variable domain in full, with the rest retrieved from reference TRBV13 and TRBJ2-7, is AAGVIQSPRHLIKEKRETATLKCYPIPRHDTVYWYQQGPGQDPQFLISFYEKMQSDKGSIPDRFSAQQFSDYHSELNMSSLELGDSALYFCASSPGTGFSYEQYFGPGTRLTVT.

This clonotype has just a few counts. V usage is TRBV30 and J usage is TRBJ2-7; D not resolved. The germline V gene encodes CDR1 GTSNPN and CDR2 SVGIG (reference sequence). V lost 4 bases and J 3 bases, leaving 7 bases between the germline ends. CDR3 length equals 11 residues. CDR3 sequence reads: CAWTTNYEQYF. In DNA form, the CDR3 reads TGTGCCTGGACCACCAACTACGAGCAGTACTTC.

V gene TRBV18 combines with J gene TRBJ2-1; 8 bases are shared with TRBD2. CDR3 size: 14 residues. Germline lookup yields CDR1 KGHSH and CDR2 LQKENI. The J segment lost 6 bases and the V segment lost 2 bases, leaving 3 bases of the junction unmatched. CDR3 coding DNA: TGTGCCAGCTCACCAGGGACTAGAAGCAATGAGCAGTTCTTC. Protein product: CASSPGTRSNEQFF.

The genes are TRBV9 and TRBJ2-3; 12 nucleotides match TRBD2. CDR1 and CDR2 (germline): SGDLS, YYNGEE. The CDR3 extends over 18 amino acids. The V gene end was trimmed by 3 bases and the J gene end by 2 bases; junction bases not matched to a gene: 10. Here the CDR3 reads CASSARLGLAGTTDTQYF. Written as DNA, the CDR3 is TGTGCCAGCAGCGCCCGGTTAGGACTAGCGGGGACCACAGATACGCAGTATTTT.

V usage is TRBV4-1 and J usage is TRBJ1-6; perhaps TRBD1 as D (5 bases). The germline V and J ends were trimmed by 1 base and 10 bases, with 17 bases remaining between them. This CDR3 is 16 amino acids long. CDR1 MGHRA and CDR2 YSYEKL come from the germline V gene. The CDR3 here is CASSQGGAGPRSPLHF. CDR3 in DNA: TGCGCCAGCAGCCAAGGCGGGGCAGGCCCTAGGTCACCCCTCCACTTT.

In its sample, this clonotype was seen many times. The chain recombines TRBV11-2 with TRBJ2-2; TRBD2 matches 7 bases. Germline assignment: CDR1 SGHAT and CDR2 FQNNGV. The CDR3 extends over 17 amino acids. V lost 3 bases, J lost 0 bases, and 7 bases stayed unmatched. The CDR3 region is CASSLRGTPTNTGELFF. The CDR3 coding sequence is TGTGCCAGCAGCTTGCGGGGGACTCCCACGAACACCGGGGAGCTGTTTTTT.

This clonotype was recorded at least ten times. The rearrangement links TRBV28 to TRBJ1-1; D uncertain. Germline CDR1 MDHEN, CDR2 SYDVKM. This CDR3 is 13 amino acids long. V was cut by 6 bases and J by 0 bases, with 8 bases left in between. The CDR3 DNA is TGTGCCAGCAGCAGATACATGAACACTGAAGCTTTCTTT. Its protein is CASSRYMNTEAFF.

This chain links TRBV5-1 with TRBJ2-1; the D gene is possibly TRBD1 (6 bases). CDR1 is SGHRS, CDR2 YFSETQ, per germline. The V end lost 7 bases, the J end lost 8 bases, and 10 bases lay between the germline ends. The CDR3 totals 11 residues. CDR3 residues: CASGDRYEQFF. The CDR3 DNA reads as TGCGCCAGCGGCGACAGGTATGAGCAGTTCTTC.

This clonotype was seen many times. The CDR3 nucleotides are TGTGCCAGCAGTGAAGCACTACGGGGCGAGCAGTACTTC. It encodes CASSEALRGEQYF. The chain links TRBV2 to TRBJ2-7; a weak D match, TRBD2 (5 bases). There are 13 residues in the CDR3. The V end lost 0 bases, the J end lost 6 bases, and 9 bases lay between the germline ends. CDR1 and CDR2 from the germline V gene are SNHLY and FYNNEI.

This clonotype showed up just a few times. V gene TRBV5-1 combines with J gene TRBJ2-5; D perhaps matches TRBD2 (6 bases). This CDR3 contains 14 residues. Germline V gene data show CDR1 as SGHRS and CDR2 as YFSETQ. With 3 bases removed from V and 5 bases from J, the gap between germline ends came to 14 bases. CDR3 nucleotides: TGCGCCAGCAGCTGGGACTCGGAGGTGGAGACCCAGTACTTC. Translation: CASSWDSEVETQYF.

This clonotype occurred a few times. The rearrangement uses TRBV9 and TRBJ2-5; a possible D gene is TRBD1 (5 bases). Trimming took off 3 bases at V and 2 bases at J, with 14 bases between the two ends. The CDR3 loop spans 15 amino acids. The germline gives CDR1 SGDLS, CDR2 YYNGEE. Written as DNA, the CDR3 is TGTGCCAGCAGCGAGAGGACAAGAAAACAAGAGACCCAGTACTTC. Translating gives CASSERTRKQETQYF.

Worth noting for this clonotype: Germline is not matched at one junction end, which may reflect a read error. The chain joins TRBV28 to TRBJ2-1; maybe TRBD2 (5 bases). Per germline, CDR1 MDHEN and CDR2 SYDVKM. The CDR3 totals 13 residues. The CDR3 nucleotides read TGTGGCAGCATCGGGAAGGCCTACAATGAGCAGTTCTTC. As protein: CGSIGKAYNEQFF.